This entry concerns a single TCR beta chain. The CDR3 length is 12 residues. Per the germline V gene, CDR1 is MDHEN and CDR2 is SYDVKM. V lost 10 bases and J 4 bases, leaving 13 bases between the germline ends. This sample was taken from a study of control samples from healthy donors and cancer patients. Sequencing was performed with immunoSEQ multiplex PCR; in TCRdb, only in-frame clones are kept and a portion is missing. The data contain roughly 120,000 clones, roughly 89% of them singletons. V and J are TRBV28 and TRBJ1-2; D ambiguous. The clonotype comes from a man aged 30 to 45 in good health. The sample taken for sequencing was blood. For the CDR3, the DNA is TGTGCCACCCCCCAAAGACCCTATGGCTACACCTTC. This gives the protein CATPQRPYGYTF.